A selection of T cell receptor beta chains follows, all from one sample in a study of cytomegalovirus exposure and HLA in healthy donors. Measured with immunoSEQ multiplex PCR; TCRdb has only the in-frame clones, and not every one. Among nearly 110,000 clones listed, roughly nine tenths were seen once. Sample: PBMCs. Every receptor here comes from a woman aged 18 to 35 in good health and CMV-seropositive. Both conserved end residues are trimmed from each CDR3. Each record gives: CDR3 length, V gene, clone size, J gene, CDR3 protein. Size is omitted from some rows. Given values are once, few, many or a class for expanded clones.

len: 13
v_gene: TRBV9
abundance: -
j_gene: TRBJ2-1
CDR3aa: ASSVGQGPYNEQF

len: 9
v_gene: TRBV20-1
abundance: -
j_gene: TRBJ1-5
CDR3aa: SAGGIQPQH

len: 14
v_gene: TRBV19
abundance: many
j_gene: TRBJ1-6
CDR3aa: ASSARTGFGNSPLH

len: 15
v_gene: TRBV18
abundance: once
j_gene: TRBJ2-6
CDR3aa: ASSPTTGYGGANVLT

len: 10
v_gene: TRBV5-1
abundance: -
j_gene: TRBJ1-1
CDR3aa: ASSPNEAEAF

len: 12
v_gene: TRBV7-2
abundance: -
j_gene: TRBJ1-4
CDR3aa: ASSPTGGREKLF

len: 11
v_gene: TRBV5-4
abundance: -
j_gene: TRBJ2-5
CDR3aa: ASSFGSGETQY

len: 14
v_gene: TRBV6-1
abundance: few
j_gene: TRBJ2-1
CDR3aa: ASSEDEGGGDNEQF

len: 9
v_gene: TRBV29-1
abundance: -
j_gene: TRBJ1-2
CDR3aa: SVLGDNRYT

len: 10
v_gene: TRBV5-1
abundance: -
j_gene: TRBJ2-2
CDR3aa: ASSLELGELF

len: 12
v_gene: TRBV7-9
abundance: -
j_gene: TRBJ1-1
CDR3aa: ASSSPDRSTEAF

len: 14
v_gene: TRBV28
abundance: -
j_gene: TRBJ1-4
CDR3aa: ASSYTGVGANEKLF

len: 15
v_gene: TRBV5-4
abundance: -
j_gene: TRBJ2-6
CDR3aa: ASSPRGTSRGANVLT

len: 12
v_gene: TRBV6-4
abundance: few
j_gene: TRBJ1-2
CDR3aa: ASSESPEGYGYT

len: 10
v_gene: TRBV6-1
abundance: -
j_gene: TRBJ2-2
CDR3aa: ASDSNTGELF

len: 13
v_gene: TRBV6-1
abundance: -
j_gene: TRBJ2-5
CDR3aa: ASSDGDFVRETQY

len: 20
v_gene: TRBV14
abundance: -
j_gene: TRBJ2-2
CDR3aa: ASSQDPQPVGEKTSNTGELF

len: 11
v_gene: TRBV5-1
abundance: -
j_gene: TRBJ2-2
CDR3aa: ASSLVADGELF

len: 14
v_gene: TRBV28
abundance: -
j_gene: TRBJ1-5
CDR3aa: ASSPKTGTSNQPQH

len: 13
v_gene: TRBV5-1
abundance: -
j_gene: TRBJ2-5
CDR3aa: ASSLASGGQETQY

len: 12
v_gene: TRBV5-6
abundance: -
j_gene: TRBJ2-3
CDR3aa: ASSTDGLADTQY

len: 12
v_gene: TRBV18
abundance: -
j_gene: TRBJ2-5
CDR3aa: ASSPQTGGETQY

len: 13
v_gene: TRBV11-3
abundance: -
j_gene: TRBJ2-2
CDR3aa: ASSLGQGEGGELF

len: 15
v_gene: TRBV5-1
abundance: -
j_gene: TRBJ2-2
CDR3aa: ASSRTLPGGPTGELF

len: 15
v_gene: TRBV7-2
abundance: -
j_gene: TRBJ2-1
CDR3aa: ASSLALGQGSYNEQF

len: 12
v_gene: TRBV5-1
abundance: -
j_gene: TRBJ2-3
CDR3aa: ASSLGDSTDTQY

len: 9
v_gene: TRBV28
abundance: -
j_gene: TRBJ1-4
CDR3aa: ATQGNEKLF

len: 14
v_gene: TRBV28
abundance: -
j_gene: TRBJ2-2
CDR3aa: ASSLVFSGGTGELF

len: 14
v_gene: TRBV2
abundance: -
j_gene: TRBJ2-5
CDR3aa: ASSEVPTGAQETQY

len: 14
v_gene: TRBV7-9
abundance: -
j_gene: TRBJ1-5
CDR3aa: ASSLEGLRGSQPQH

len: 13
v_gene: TRBV9
abundance: -
j_gene: TRBJ2-1
CDR3aa: ASSVDAGISNEQF

len: 14
v_gene: TRBV14
abundance: -
j_gene: TRBJ1-5
CDR3aa: ASSQEMGQGYQPQH

len: 14
v_gene: TRBV28
abundance: -
j_gene: TRBJ1-2
CDR3aa: ASSMAYVQGLGGYT

len: 11
v_gene: TRBV28
abundance: -
j_gene: TRBJ1-1
CDR3aa: ASSLQGIAEAF

len: 13
v_gene: TRBV4-3
abundance: -
j_gene: TRBJ1-4
CDR3aa: ASSLGESTNEKLF